Each of the 18 T cell receptor beta chains below was sequenced from the same sample in a study of CD8 T cells in Susac syndrome. Reverse transcription of roughly 0.5 to 1 ug RNA was performed with random hexamers. Using its own MiXCR run on the immunoSEQ multiplex PCR reads, TCRdb lists one record per CDR3 protein. This table has 150,000 or so distinct CDR3 sequences, 90% to 95% appearing once. What was sequenced was CD4+ T cells from PBMCs. Receptor source: a human donor in good health.

The chain links TRBV20-1 to TRBJ2-5; D unresolved. The CDR3 extends over 14 amino acids. V was trimmed by 0 bases and J by 5 bases, leaving 13 bases between them. In germline, CDR1 is DFQATT, CDR2 SNEGSKA (reference sequence). CDR3 sequence: CSARDGLAQETQYF. CDR3 nucleotide sequence: TGCAGTGCTAGAGATGGCCTCGCCCAGGAGACCCAGTACTTC.

The count of this clonotype is one. The rearrangement uses TRBV20-1 and TRBJ2-2; TRBD1 matches 8 bases. Germline V gene sequence: CDR1 DFQATT, CDR2 SNEGSKA (reference sequence). Losses at the gene ends were 5 bases for V and 1 base for J; bases not matched to a gene: 6. CDR3 length equals 15 residues. CDR3 amino acids: CSAFPGQGNTGELFF. The CDR3 DNA sequence: TGCAGTGCTTTCCCTGGACAGGGGAACACCGGGGAGCTGTTTTTT.

V gene TRBV7-8 combines with J gene TRBJ2-3; 9 nucleotides match TRBD1. V lost 5 bases and J lost 0; bases outside the gene matches: 3. This CDR3 comprises 15 residues. CDR1 SGHVS and CDR2 FQNEAQ come from the germline V gene. The CDR3 region is CASSVQGASTDTQYF. The CDR3 DNA reads as TGTGCCAGCAGCGTACAGGGGGCTAGCACAGATACGCAGTATTTT.

The chain has TRBV29-1 and TRBJ1-1; 7 bases are shared with TRBD1. The germline V gene has CDR1 SQVTM and CDR2 ANQGSEA. The CDR3 spans 14 residues. The J segment lost 7 bases and the V segment lost 7 bases, leaving 15 bases of the junction unmatched. The CDR3 nucleotides are TGCAGCGCCGACGCCGGGACAGCGCCGTATGAAGCTTTCTTT. Its protein product is CSADAGTAPYEAFF.

The rearrangement uses TRBV20-1 and TRBJ1-5, with D possibly being TRBD1 (5 bases). The CDR3 loop spans 16 amino acids. Germline CDR1 is DFQATT and CDR2 is SNEGSKA (reference sequence). V lost 5 bases to trimming and J lost 0 bases, with 17 bases between them. CDR3 residues: CSAHAGTGHSNQPQHF. The CDR3 DNA reads as TGCAGTGCTCACGCCGGGACGGGGCATAGCAATCAGCCCCAGCATTTT.

The chain carries TRBV15 and TRBJ2-3; D not certain. Germline CDR1 reads LNHNV; CDR2 reads YYDKDF (reference sequence). This CDR3 spans 12 amino acids. Deletions cut 0 bases from V and 6 bases from J, with 4 bases between. CDR3 sequence (DNA): TGTGCCACCAGCAGAGATCACGATACGCAGTATTTT. Translated: CATSRDHDTQYF.

V and J are TRBV15 and TRBJ2-4, with TRBD1 matching 10 bases. The CDR3 has 16 residues. J gave up 7 bases and V 5 bases, and 11 bases lay outside the gene matches. The V gene's germline CDR1 is LNHNV and CDR2 YYDKDF (reference sequence). The CDR3 bases are TGTGCCACCAGCCAAGGCCCGACAGGGGGCGGGAACATTCAGTACTTC. Encoded protein: CATSQGPTGGGNIQYF.

The V and J genes are TRBV4-1 and TRBJ2-5; D uncertain. The CDR3 length is 15 residues. CDR1 and CDR2 (germline): MGHRA, YSYEKL. V shed 0 bases and J shed 4 bases, with 12 bases lying between them. For the CDR3, the DNA is TGCGCCAGCAGCCAAGATCTGATCCGTGGAGAGACCCAGTACTTC. It yields the protein CASSQDLIRGETQYF.

The chain couples TRBV7-2 to TRBJ2-1; perhaps D is TRBD1 or TRBD2 (6 bases each). V was cut by 4 bases and J by 1 base, with 17 bases left in between. The CDR3 spans 17 residues. CDR1 and CDR2 from the germline V gene are SGHTA and FQGNSA. CDR3 sequence reads: CASSWAEGGGSYNEQFF. The CDR3 region has the DNA TGTGCCAGCAGCTGGGCCGAGGGGGGTGGGTCCTACAATGAGCAGTTCTTC.

This clonotype was seen a few times. The rearrangement links TRBV18 to TRBJ1-2; 7 nucleotides match TRBD1. The CDR3 sequence is 13 residues long. Germline CDR1 reads KGHSH; CDR2 reads LQKENI. Trimming cost V 3 bases and J 2 bases; bases outside gene matches: 0. The CDR3 bases are TGTGCCAGCTCACCGGACAGGAACTATGGCTACACCTTC. Its translation: CASSPDRNYGYTF. The full variable domain, its missing parts supplied by reference TRBV18 and TRBJ1-2, is NAGVMQNPRHLVRRRGQEARLRCSPMKGHSHVYWYRQLPEEGLKFMVYLQKENIIDESGMPKERFSAEFPKEGPSILRIQQVVRGDSAAYFCASSPDRNYGYTFGSGTRLTVV.

The chain combines TRBV5-4 with TRBJ2-1; TRBD2 aligns across 10 bases. V was pared by 0 bases and J by 7 bases, with 7 bases of the junction left unmatched. The CDR3 extends over 16 amino acids. Germline CDR1 reads SGHNT; CDR2 reads YYREEE (reference sequence). In DNA, the CDR3 is TGTGCCAGCAGCTTGGCGGGTAGCGGGGGGTTGAATGAGCAGTTCTTC. It encodes CASSLAGSGGLNEQFF.

This chain uses TRBV7-3 with TRBJ2-2, with D perhaps being TRBD1 or TRBD2 (5 bases each). The germline V and J ends were trimmed by 4 bases and 1 base, with 7 bases remaining between them. Germline V gives CDR1 SGHTA, CDR2 FQGTGA. This CDR3 region has 14 residues. The CDR3 loop is CASSWDLNTGELFF. The CDR3 nucleotides are TGTGCCAGCAGCTGGGACCTGAACACCGGGGAGCTGTTTTTT.

The V gene is TRBV2, the J gene TRBJ2-3, with 8 bases matching TRBD2. The germline CDR1 and CDR2 sequences are SNHLY and FYNNEI. The CDR3 totals 14 residues. J was trimmed by 4 bases and V by 4 bases; bases with no gene match: 4. CDR3: CASSGTSSADTQYF. DNA for the CDR3: TGTGCCAGCAGTGGGACTAGCTCGGCAGATACGCAGTATTTT.

This chain joins TRBV19 and TRBJ2-7; D unresolved. The length of the CDR3 is 14 residues. The V and J ends lost 4 bases and 1 base respectively, with 11 bases between them. Germline CDR1 reads LNHDA; CDR2 reads SQIVND (reference sequence). The CDR3 coding sequence is TGTGCCAGTAGTAAAGACTCCTGGTCCTACGAGCAGTACTTC. It codes for CASSKDSWSYEQYF.

This clonotype was detected once. J is TRBJ2-1 and V is TRBV6-6, with D maybe TRBD2 (7 bases). Germline CDR1 reads MNHNY; CDR2 reads SVGAGI (reference sequence). The CDR3 length is 16 residues. V lost 5 bases to trimming and J lost 7 bases, with 21 bases between them. This CDR3 reads CASSPWGGARGNEQFF. CDR3 DNA sequence: TGTGCCAGCAGTCCCTGGGGGGGGGCGAGGGGGAATGAGCAGTTCTTC.

This clonotype showed up just once. This chain's CDR3 is CSARSGRGEDTQYF. The CDR3 DNA reads as TGCAGTGCTAGAAGTGGGCGCGGCGAAGATACGCAGTATTTT. The V and J genes are TRBV20-1 and TRBJ2-3; D ambiguous. The V gene's germline CDR1 is DFQATT and CDR2 SNEGSKA (reference sequence). Trimming took off 2 bases at V and 5 bases at J, with 14 bases between the two ends. The CDR3 contains 14 residues.

The V call is TRBV12-5, the J call TRBJ2-3; D gene uncertain. Germline CDR1 is LGHNT and CDR2 is FRNRAP. The V end was cut by 4 bases, the J end by 3 bases, with 8 bases between. The CDR3 sequence is 13 residues long. The CDR3 loop is CASGSSSTDTQYF. CDR3 sequence (DNA): TGTGCTAGTGGTTCTTCTTCGACAGATACGCAGTATTTT.

This chain uses TRBV18 with TRBJ2-2, with 8 positions matching TRBD1. V shed 1 base and J 5 bases; nucleotides not matched to a gene: 6. CDR3 length equals 16 residues. From germline, CDR1 is KGHSH and CDR2 LQKENI. Here the CDR3 reads CASSPQWGQETGELFF. Written as DNA, the CDR3 is TGTGCCAGCTCACCACAATGGGGACAGGAAACCGGGGAGCTGTTTTTT.